This record covers a single T cell receptor beta chain. The junction had 4 bases not matched to a gene; V was cut back by 8 bases and J by 1 base. CDR3 length: 14 residues. Germline V lookup: CDR1 SGHDN, CDR2 FVKESK. This record comes from a study of blood T cell repertoires in COVID-19. Overall study: The United States, Italy and Spain were the sources of the acute and convalescent COVID-19 samples. In each case, the material was cDNA or gDNA derived from T cells, B-cell-depleted T cells, or PBMCs.

Study members were between roughly 18 and 100 years old and lived in 24 US regions. Per the original data handling: How many nucleated cells were present was estimated from reference gene primer amplification. The protocol was immunoSEQ multiplex PCR, while the TCRdb copy is restricted to in-frame clones and leaves out a portion. Clonal size and the V and J genes are those of that table, whereas D and trimming came from the DNA. The data contain a few hundred thousand clones, around 91% of them seen just once; the ten biggest clones take up approximately 3.5%. The specimen sequenced was PBMCs or T cells enriched from blood (not recorded which). The gene calls are TRBV14 and TRBJ2-2; 7 bases align to TRBD1. The clonotype comes from a woman between 18 and 30 years old in a cohort exposed to, infected with or recovered from COVID-19 (not recorded which). CDR3 protein: CASGRQGNTGELFF. In DNA, the CDR3 is TGTGCCAGCGGCCGACAGGGGAACACCGGGGAGCTGTTTTTT. The entire variable domain, with the rest obtained from reference TRBV14 and TRBJ2-2, is as follows: EAGVTQFPSHSVIEKGQTVTLRCDPISGHDNLYWYRRVMGKEIKFLLHFVKESKQDESGMPNNRFLAERTGGTYSTLKVQPAELEDSGVYFCASGRQGNTGELFFGEGSRLTVL.